Included here is one TCR beta chain sequence, with context. Its matching antigen is unknown. The CDR3 has 13 residues. Germline values: CDR1 SGDLS, CDR2 YYNGEE. Trimming shortened V by 3 bases and J by 7 bases, and 13 bases separated the two germline ends. Produced via immunoSEQ multiplex PCR; TCRdb's table is partial and in-frame only. The table has around 53,000 clones, more than 70% seen once. These data originate in a study of OX40 agonist ivuxolimab in advanced cancers. Study information: It was ivuxolimab, an agonistic anti-OX40 (CD134) antibody, that patients were treated with. Of the participants, approximately 38% had some prior anti-PD-1, anti-PD-L1 or anti-CTLA-4 therapy, which was allowed. Three individuals attained partial responses, comprising one hepatocellular carcinoma case and two cutaneous melanoma cases. Broader study findings: Mean expanded clone counts were higher in CD8+ than CD4+ T cells.

Here the sequenced sample was CD4+ or CD8+ T cells sorted from blood, taken in a trial of the OX40 agonist ivuxolimab. The receptor comes from an adult with an advanced solid tumor such as melanoma, head and neck, liver or kidney cancer. The J gene is TRBJ1-2, the V gene TRBV9, with D possibly being TRBD1 (5 bases). CDR3 nucleotides: TGTGCCAGCAGCGCAGGACAAATCGGTGGCTACACCTTC. This translates into CASSAGQIGGYTF.